A single sample is the source of the 11 T cell receptor beta chains below, sequenced in a study of blood T cell repertoires in COVID-19. The protocol was immunoSEQ multiplex PCR, while the TCRdb copy is restricted to in-frame clones and leaves out a portion. The repertoire includes about 71,000 clones, around 80% of them detected once, and roughly an eighth sits in the top ten. The sample taken for sequencing was peripheral blood. The receptors stem from a woman older than 75 with acute or convalescent COVID-19.

V is TRBV2 and J is TRBJ2-3; a weak D match, TRBD2 (5 bases). CDR1 is SNHLY, CDR2 FYNNEI, per germline. This CDR3 region has 15 residues. V was pared by 6 bases and J by 0 bases, with 13 bases between. The CDR3 sequence is CASSLHRGSTDTQYF. The CDR3 DNA reads as TGTGCCAGCAGCCTACATCGGGGTAGCACAGATACGCAGTATTTT.

V and J are TRBV3-1 (or the pseudogene TRBV3-2) and TRBJ1-3; D call uncertain. Germline V gives CDR1 LGHDT, CDR2 YNNKEL (reference sequence). V lost 0 bases, J lost 5 bases, and 8 bases lay in between. The CDR3 contains 14 residues. CDR3 sequence reads: CASSQDEARNTIYF. CDR3 in DNA: TGTGCCAGCAGCCAAGATGAAGCCCGAAACACCATATATTTT.

The chain combines TRBV5-6 with TRBJ2-3, with TRBD2 matching 8 bases. CDR3 length: 15 amino acids. Unmatched junction bases numbered 12, after V lost 4 bases and J lost 8 bases. Germline V gene data show CDR1 as SGHDT and CDR2 as YYEEEE. CDR3 residues: CASSAWGLGMGTQYF. CDR3 DNA: TGTGCCAGCAGCGCTTGGGGACTAGGTATGGGTACGCAGTATTTT.

The genes are TRBV6-5 and TRBJ2-7; D is uncertain. V was trimmed by 7 bases and J by 5 bases, leaving 18 bases between them. CDR1 and CDR2 (germline): MNHEY, SVGAGI. The CDR3 spans 14 residues. Here the CDR3 reads CASKEGQFGDEQYF. The CDR3 DNA follows: TGTGCCAGCAAGGAAGGCCAGTTCGGAGACGAGCAGTACTTC.

The chain carries TRBV9 and TRBJ1-2; possibly TRBD1 for D (5 bases). Germline values: CDR1 SGDLS, CDR2 YYNGEE. This CDR3 has 15 residues. V lost 3 bases to trimming and J lost 0 bases, with 12 bases between them. CDR3 protein: CASSASGHSNYGYTF. CDR3 bases: TGTGCCAGCAGCGCATCAGGACACTCTAACTATGGCTACACCTTC.

This clone is a singleton in its sample. The rearrangement uses TRBV7-8 and TRBJ2-2; 11 bases align to TRBD2. Per the germline V gene, CDR1 is SGHVS and CDR2 is FQNEAQ. This CDR3 region has 18 residues. V shed 5 bases, J shed 0 bases, and the junction held 8 bases outside the gene matches. CDR3 residues: CASSAGLAGAANTGELFF. The CDR3 DNA sequence: TGTGCCAGCAGCGCAGGACTAGCGGGCGCCGCGAACACCGGGGAGCTGTTTTTT.

V and J are TRBV4-1 and TRBJ2-3, with 8 bases aligning to TRBD1. Per the germline V gene, CDR1 is MGHRA and CDR2 is YSYEKL. The trim removed 3 bases at V and 2 bases at J, leaving 10 bases unmatched. This CDR3 region has 17 residues. CDR3 residues: CASSQLPQGALTDTQYF. The CDR3 DNA follows: TGCGCCAGCAGCCAGCTACCCCAGGGGGCCCTCACAGATACGCAGTATTTT.

This chain links TRBV6-1 with TRBJ1-2, with no clear D. This CDR3 spans 14 amino acids. The germline V and J ends were trimmed by 2 bases and 5 bases, with 12 bases remaining between them. Germline CDR1 and CDR2: MNHNS and SASEGT. CDR3 sequence reads: CASSEIAGSYGYTF. Here the CDR3 DNA reads TGTGCCAGCAGTGAAATAGCGGGGTCTTATGGCTACACCTTC.

This clone was counted only a few times. The gene calls are TRBV6-2 or TRBV6-3 and TRBJ2-7; a possible D gene is TRBD1 (6 bases). The ends were cut back, 5 bases at V and 5 bases at J, with 19 bases in the middle. The CDR3 extends over 15 amino acids. Germline-derived CDR1 and CDR2 are MNHEY and SVGEGT. CDR3 loop: CASSETGQPFDEQYF. CDR3 nucleotides: TGTGCCAGCAGTGAGACTGGACAGCCGTTCGACGAGCAGTACTTC.

The CDR3: CASSPSGLEQFF. The CDR3 nucleotides are TGCGCCAGCAGTCCTAGCGGCCTTGAGCAGTTCTTC. The chain joins TRBV4-3 to TRBJ2-1, with TRBD2 matching 7 bases. Germline CDR1 LGHNA, CDR2 YSLEER. This CDR3 comprises 12 residues. The V segment lost 6 bases and the J segment 9 bases; nucleotides outside the gene matches: 5.

V gene TRBV11-2 combines with J gene TRBJ1-4, with D unresolved. The ends were cut back, 4 bases at V and 6 bases at J, with 18 bases in the middle. Germline V gene sequence: CDR1 SGHAT, CDR2 FQNNGV. CDR3 length: 16 residues. Written as DNA, the CDR3 is TGTGCCAGCAGCTCCAGAGGGTATAGGGCGGATGAAAAACTGTTTTTT. This sequence encodes CASSSRGYRADEKLFF.